A single sample is the source of the 25 T cell receptor beta chains below, sequenced in a study of blood T cell repertoires in COVID-19. Sequencing was performed with immunoSEQ multiplex PCR; in TCRdb, only in-frame clones are kept and a portion is missing. The sample carries some 70,000 clones, about 84% recorded once. The sequencing sample was made of peripheral blood. These receptors were obtained from a man in his fifties with COVID-19, enrolled during active disease.

The chain employs TRBV12-5 and TRBJ1-1; D is unclear. Germline assignment: CDR1 LGHNT and CDR2 FRNRAP. This CDR3 has 13 residues. V gave up 0 bases and J gave up 7 bases, with 9 bases separating them. In DNA, the CDR3 is TGTGCTAGTGGTTTGGTTAATTCCCTTGAAGCTTTCTTT. Translating gives CASGLVNSLEAFF.

The chain carries TRBV30 and TRBJ1-1; TRBD1 aligns across 8 bases. This CDR3 is built from 15 residues. Trimming at V came to 0 bases and at J to 5 bases, leaving 8 bases not matched to a gene. Germline assignment: CDR1 GTSNPN and CDR2 SVGIG (reference sequence). CDR3 loop: CAWSVIGTGGTEAFF. In nucleotides, the CDR3 is TGTGCCTGGAGTGTAATCGGAACAGGGGGAACTGAAGCTTTCTTT.

The chain combines TRBV3-1 (or the pseudogene TRBV3-2) with TRBJ2-2; 11 positions agree with TRBD1. V was clipped by 3 bases and J by 3 bases; unmatched bases: 6. Germline lookup yields CDR1 LGHDT and CDR2 YNNKEL (reference sequence). The CDR3 contains 17 residues. DNA of the CDR3: TGTGCCAGCAGCCAGACCGGGACAGGGGGTTACACCGGGGAGCTGTTTTTT. Translated, it gives CASSQTGTGGYTGELFF.

This clone has more than one count but fewer than ten. J is TRBJ1-5 and V is TRBV3-1 (or the pseudogene TRBV3-2); D unclear. Trimming took 1 base from V and 4 from J, leaving 8 bases between them. There are 14 residues in the CDR3. The germline V gene encodes CDR1 LGHDT and CDR2 YNNKEL (reference sequence). In DNA form, the CDR3 reads TGTGCCAGCAGCCAAGGCGGGAAGAATCAGCCCCAGCATTTT. This codes for CASSQGGKNQPQHF.

This sequence joins TRBV15 and TRBJ2-7, with D perhaps matching TRBD2 (6 bases). Between the trimmed V and J ends, which lost 0 bases and 6 bases, there was a span of 15 bases. CDR3 length equals 15 residues. Germline V gene sequence: CDR1 LNHNV, CDR2 YYDKDF (reference sequence). CDR3 sequence: CATSRDAGQGGEQYF. In nucleotides, the CDR3 is TGTGCCACCAGCAGAGATGCGGGGCAGGGCGGCGAGCAGTACTTC.

DNA for the CDR3: TGTGCCAGCAGCTTAGGTAGGGGCTACGAGCAGTACTTC. Translated: CASSLGRGYEQYF. This chain joins TRBV11-1 and TRBJ2-7, with a tentative D call TRBD1 (5 bases). This CDR3 is built from 13 residues. The ends were cut back, 1 base at V and 3 bases at J, with 7 bases in the middle. Germline lookup yields CDR1 SGHAT and CDR2 FQDESV (reference sequence).

The table lists this clone with a count of one. This rearrangement joins TRBV5-1 to TRBJ1-4, with D perhaps matching TRBD1 (5 bases). This CDR3 region has 17 residues. V lost 0 bases and J 5 bases, leaving 17 bases between the germline ends. The germline gives CDR1 SGHRS, CDR2 YFSETQ. CDR3 loop: CASSLAGRDFMNEKLFF. In nucleotides, the CDR3 is TGCGCCAGCAGCTTGGCCGGACGGGACTTTATGAATGAAAAACTGTTTTTT.

This chain uses TRBV5-1 with TRBJ2-5; 8 bases map to TRBD1. CDR3 length equals 14 residues. V was clipped by 3 bases and J by 1 base; unmatched bases: 2. Looked up from germline, CDR1 is SGHRS and CDR2 is YFSETQ. In DNA, the CDR3 is TGCGCCAGCAGCTCCCAGGGGGCCCAAGAGACCCAGTACTTC. Encoded protein: CASSSQGAQETQYF.

This clone occurred once. The V and J genes are TRBV7-2 and TRBJ2-3, with 12 bases aligning to TRBD1. CDR3 length: 18 residues. Looked up from germline, CDR1 is SGHTA and CDR2 is FQGNSA. V was pared by 1 base and J by 3 bases, with 8 bases of the junction left unmatched. The CDR3 region has the DNA TGTGCCAGCAGCTTAGATTCGGGGACAGGGGGCAGGACAGATACGCAGTATTTT. It encodes CASSLDSGTGGRTDTQYF.

The V gene is TRBV11-3, the J gene TRBJ2-1; 15 nucleotides match TRBD2. The length of the CDR3 is 17 residues. The germline CDR1 and CDR2 sequences are SGHNT and YENEEA. Losses at the gene ends were 0 bases for V and 8 bases for J; bases not matched to a gene: 5. The CDR3 reads CASSLDRTSGGVDEQFF. DNA of the CDR3: TGTGCCAGCAGCTTAGATCGGACTAGCGGGGGGGTAGATGAGCAGTTCTTC.

This clone was observed a single time. The chain links TRBV24-1 to TRBJ2-3; 7 bases align to TRBD1. CDR1 KGHDR and CDR2 SFDVKD come from the germline V gene. The CDR3 length is 17 residues. Trimming at V came to 0 bases and at J to 6 bases, leaving 11 bases not matched to a gene. CDR3 DNA: TGTGCCACCAGTGATTTGCCAGGGGGAGTGGGAACCGATACGCAGTATTTT. Translated: CATSDLPGGVGTDTQYF.

The J gene is TRBJ2-2, the V gene TRBV5-1; no clear D. The CDR3 has 12 amino acids. V was pared by 4 bases and J by 8 bases, with 9 bases between. CDR1 and CDR2 (germline): SGHRS, YFSETQ. CDR3 residues: CASSHPGGELFF. CDR3 DNA sequence: TGCGCCAGCAGCCACCCCGGGGGGGAGCTGTTTTTT.

With regard to this clone: Other DNA sequences of this sample code for an identical CDR3. The chain links TRBV5-1 to TRBJ2-2, with 7 bases fitting TRBD1. The V gene end was trimmed by 5 bases and the J gene end by 5 bases; junction bases not matched to a gene: 9. Germline values: CDR1 SGHRS, CDR2 YFSETQ. The CDR3 covers 15 residues. The CDR3 spells CASSPDRKSTGELFF. The DNA of the CDR3 is TGCGCCAGCAGTCCGGACAGGAAATCAACCGGGGAGCTGTTTTTT.

This chain uses TRBV19 with TRBJ2-2, with 8 bases aligning to TRBD2. The CDR3 contains 16 residues. Germline V gives CDR1 LNHDA, CDR2 SQIVND (reference sequence). V shed 3 bases, J shed 0 bases, and the junction held 3 bases outside the gene matches. CDR3 region: CASSMDSGANTGELFF. The CDR3, as DNA: TGTGCCAGTAGTATGGATAGCGGGGCGAACACCGGGGAGCTGTTTTTT.

The rearrangement uses TRBV6-5 and TRBJ1-2, with TRBD1 matching over 7 bases. The CDR3 consists of 11 residues. Germline CDR1 is MNHEY and CDR2 is SVGAGI. J was trimmed by 8 bases and V by 6 bases; bases with no gene match: 3. This CDR3 reads CASRTGNGYTF. The CDR3 DNA sequence: TGTGCCAGCAGGACAGGGAACGGCTACACCTTC.

This clone was observed once. This chain uses TRBV27 with TRBJ2-1, with 9 bases lining up with TRBD2. This CDR3 is built from 17 residues. Trimming cost V 3 bases and J 8 bases; bases outside gene matches: 14. Germline-derived CDR1 and CDR2 are MNHEY and SMNVEV (reference sequence). CDR3: CASSLNSGPAGGDEQFF. CDR3 sequence (DNA): TGTGCCAGCAGTTTGAACTCAGGTCCAGCGGGGGGCGATGAGCAGTTCTTC.

The gene calls are TRBV4-2 and TRBJ2-1, with D perhaps matching TRBD2 (6 bases). V gave up 0 bases and J gave up 3 bases, with 15 bases separating them. The CDR3 totals 17 residues. Germline assignment: CDR1 LGHNA and CDR2 YNFKEQ. The CDR3 DNA reads TGTGCCAGCAGCCAAGAGGGTTCTCGCGGGATCTACAATGAGCAGTTCTTC. Amino acids: CASSQEGSRGIYNEQFF.

This clone was counted at least ten times. The chain couples TRBV6-1 to TRBJ1-3; a possible D gene is TRBD1 (5 bases). Germline assignment: CDR1 MNHNS and CDR2 SASEGT. The CDR3 sequence is 14 residues long. The V end lost 1 base, the J end lost 8 bases, and 12 bases lay between the germline ends. CDR3 residues: CASSEGSGPDTIYF. For the CDR3, the DNA is TGTGCCAGCAGTGAAGGGTCAGGGCCAGACACCATATATTTT.

The CDR3 DNA is TGTGCCAGCTCACCAGGCAGGGCGTCTATCCACGAGCAGTACTTC. It specifies CASSPGRASIHEQYF. The chain links TRBV18 to TRBJ2-7; the D gene is possibly TRBD1 (5 bases). The V end lost 2 bases, the J end lost 5 bases, and 16 bases lay between the germline ends. Germline V lookup: CDR1 KGHSH, CDR2 LQKENI. CDR3 length equals 15 residues.

The genes are TRBV5-1 and TRBJ2-7; D is undetermined. Germline V gene data show CDR1 as SGHRS and CDR2 as YFSETQ. The V end lost 4 bases, the J end lost 1 base, and 6 bases lay between the germline ends. The CDR3 is 12 residues long. The chain's CDR3 is CASSGTSYEQYF. DNA of the CDR3: TGCGCCAGCAGCGGCACATCCTACGAGCAGTACTTC.

This chain links TRBV14 with TRBJ1-2, with D uncertain. CDR3 length: 14 residues. V gave up 0 bases and J gave up 1 base, with 6 bases separating them. CDR1 is SGHDN and CDR2 is FVKESK in the germline V gene. The CDR3 coding sequence is TGTGCCAGCAGCCAAGATCCCGGTAACTATGGCTACACCTTC. Amino acid sequence: CASSQDPGNYGYTF.

The CDR3 region has the DNA TGTGCCAGCAGTGAATATTTGGTGCGGTCGGAGCAGTACTTC. It codes for CASSEYLVRSEQYF. J is TRBJ2-7 and V is TRBV25-1, with D uncertain. This CDR3 has 14 amino acids. V dropped 0 bases and J dropped 7 bases, with 13 bases sitting between them. Germline V gene lookup returns CDR1 MGHDK and CDR2 SYGVNS.

The chain carries TRBV5-5 and TRBJ2-3, with D unclear. V gave up 0 bases and J gave up 3 bases, with 11 bases separating them. The CDR3 runs to 15 residues. The germline V gene encodes CDR1 SGHKS and CDR2 YYEKEE (reference sequence). The CDR3 coding sequence is TGTGCCAGCAGCTTGGATTTGGGCAGAACAGATACGCAGTATTTT. Encoded protein: CASSLDLGRTDTQYF.

V gene TRBV7-8 combines with J gene TRBJ2-1, with 11 bases matching TRBD1. Germline trimming cut 4 bases from V and 5 bases from J; bases unmatched to any gene: 1. This CDR3 has 14 residues. CDR1 is SGHVS and CDR2 is FQNEAQ in the germline V gene. DNA for the CDR3: TGTGCCAGCAGCTGGACAGGGGGCAACAATGAGCAGTTCTTC. As protein: CASSWTGGNNEQFF.

The chain is built from TRBV19 and TRBJ2-2; tentative D call: TRBD1 (6 bases). Germline CDR1 is LNHDA and CDR2 is SQIVND (reference sequence). The length of the CDR3 is 13 residues. V shed 9 bases and J shed 7 bases, with 15 bases lying between them. The CDR3 protein is CASTQGQIGELFF. DNA of the CDR3: TGTGCCAGCACACAGGGTCAAATCGGGGAGCTGTTTTTT.